Listed below are T cell receptor beta chains from one sample, sequenced in a study of blood T cell repertoires in COVID-19. Method: immunoSEQ multiplex PCR; TCRdb's copy keeps in-frame clones and lacks some. The table has 490,000 or so clones, 88% seen once. Source material: PBMCs or T cells enriched from blood (not recorded which). The receptor source for this set is a woman aged 40 to 50 who had recovered from COVID-19. CDR3s include the opening cysteine and the closing phenylalanine or tryptophan. A D gene is named only where the DNA matches it firmly. Size values are once, few and many counts, or a class for expanded clones, and some rows have none.

j_call clone_size v_call cdr3_length d_call cdr3_aa cdr3_nt
TRBJ1-2 NA TRBV6-5 14 TRBD1 CASSAGTGVYGYTF TGTGCCAGCAGCGCCGGGACAGGAGTCTATGGCTACACCTTC
TRBJ2-3 NA TRBV7-9 15 NA CASSLTTYVWDTQYF TGTGCCAGCAGCTTAACCACCTATGTCTGGGATACGCAGTATTTT
TRBJ1-5 NA TRBV30 14 NA CAWSRTLSYQPQHF TGTGCCTGGAGTCGGACTTTGTCGTATCAGCCCCAGCATTTT
TRBJ2-7 NA TRBV6-5 12 NA CASSTAGGEQYF TGTGCCAGCAGTACGGCAGGGGGGGAGCAGTACTTC
TRBJ2-1 NA TRBV10-1 14 NA CASSESFGRNEQFF TGCGCCAGCAGTGAGTCTTTCGGTCGGAATGAGCAGTTCTTC
TRBJ2-5 NA TRBV6-5 12 NA CASGRPGETQYF TGTGCCAGCGGGAGACCGGGGGAGACCCAGTACTTC
TRBJ2-7 NA TRBV4-3 15 TRBD1 CASSQAWGQTYEQYF TGCGCCAGCAGCCAAGCTTGGGGACAGACCTACGAGCAGTACTTC
TRBJ1-2 NA TRBV9 14 TRBD1 CASSLTGSNYGYTF TGTGCCAGCAGCCTGACAGGGTCCAACTATGGCTACACCTTC
TRBJ2-7 NA TRBV7-9 15 TRBD2 CASSLATSGRYEQYF TGTGCCAGCAGCTTAGCGACTAGCGGGAGGTACGAGCAGTACTTC
TRBJ2-1 NA TRBV10-2 15 TRBD2 CASSALLAGGGEQFF TGCGCCAGCAGTGCTCTACTAGCGGGAGGTGGAGAGCAGTTCTTC
TRBJ1-2 NA TRBV18 13 NA CASSQSGDYGYTF TGTGCCAGCTCACAGTCAGGGGACTATGGCTACACCTTC
TRBJ2-7 NA TRBV5-1 15 NA CASSYRPEGFYEQYF TGCGCCAGCAGCTACCGGCCGGAGGGATTCTACGAGCAGTACTTC
TRBJ1-6 once TRBV11-2 14 NA CASSLRGGNSPLHF TGTGCCAGCAGCTTACGGGGGGGGAATTCACCCCTCCACTTT
TRBJ2-1 NA TRBV28 15 NA CASSFVRHVSNEQFF TGTGCCAGCAGTTTCGTTAGACACGTAAGCAATGAGCAGTTCTTC
TRBJ1-6 NA TRBV3-1/TRBV3-2 15 TRBD1 CASSPRQGTNSPLHF TGTGCCAGCAGCCCGCGACAGGGTACGAATTCACCCCTCCACTTT
TRBJ2-7 once TRBV18 15 NA CASSPRGQPSYEQYF TGTGCCAGCTCACCACGTGGGCAACCCTCCTACGAGCAGTACTTC
TRBJ2-5 NA TRBV11-3 12 NA CASSPPEETQYF TGTGCCAGCAGCCCCCCCGAAGAGACCCAGTACTTC
TRBJ2-5 few TRBV7-2 14 NA CASSLGGSFETQYF TGTGCCAGCAGCTTAGGTGGTAGTTTTGAGACCCAGTACTTC
TRBJ2-6 NA TRBV15 17 NA CATSSLMAGFGANVLTF TGTGCCACCAGCAGCCTTATGGCAGGGTTTGGGGCCAACGTCCTGACTTTC
TRBJ1-5 NA TRBV9 15 NA CASSVGRGSNQPQHF TGTGCCAGCAGCGTTGGACGAGGGAGCAATCAGCCCCAGCATTTT
TRBJ1-2 NA TRBV5-4 15 NA CASSLVSETNYGYTF TGTGCCAGCAGCTTGGTGTCAGAAACTAACTATGGCTACACCTTC
TRBJ2-5 NA TRBV3-1/TRBV3-2 16 TRBD1 CASSQDLQGARETQYF TGTGCCAGCAGCCAAGATTTACAGGGGGCGAGGGAGACCCAGTACTTC
TRBJ1-6 NA TRBV12-5 15 NA CASGSGQPYNSPLHF TGTGCTAGTGGATCCGGACAGCCATATAATTCACCCCTCCACTTT
TRBJ2-3 NA TRBV24-1 14 TRBD1 CATSDGQGTDTQYF TGTGCCACCAGTGACGGACAGGGCACAGATACGCAGTATTTT
TRBJ1-5 few TRBV6-5 15 TRBD1 CASSYSRRGHQPQHF TGTGCCAGCAGTTACTCGAGAAGGGGGCATCAGCCCCAGCATTTT
TRBJ1-4 NA TRBV3-1/TRBV3-2 16 TRBD1 CASSSHGSGTGEKLFF TGTGCCAGCAGCTCCCACGGTTCCGGGACAGGGGAAAAACTGTTTTTT
TRBJ2-1 once TRBV6-5 14 TRBD1 CATKGTVFSNEQFF TGTGCCACCAAAGGGACAGTGTTTAGCAATGAGCAGTTCTTC
TRBJ1-3 NA TRBV2 12 NA CASSEAGNTIYF TGTGCCAGCAGTGAGGCCGGAAACACCATATATTTT
TRBJ2-7 NA TRBV6-1 11 NA CASSEGLEQYF TGTGCCAGCAGTGAAGGGCTTGAGCAGTACTTC
TRBJ2-7 once TRBV4-2 17 NA CASSQNAPVTVGYEQYF TGTGCCAGCAGCCAAAATGCCCCGGTGACAGTAGGCTACGAGCAGTACTTC
TRBJ2-7 once TRBV7-2 18 TRBD2 CASSLTERLAGGSYEQYF TGTGCCAGCAGCTTAACCGAGAGACTAGCGGGAGGGTCCTACGAGCAGTACTTC
TRBJ1-2 NA TRBV7-2 13 NA CASSSNSNYGYTF TGTGCCAGCAGCTCAAACAGTAACTATGGCTACACCTTC
TRBJ2-5 NA TRBV9 12 NA CASSGPQETQYF TGTGCCAGCAGCGGGCCTCAAGAGACCCAGTACTTC
TRBJ1-1 NA TRBV27 14 TRBD1 CASSFTGGQTEAFF TGTGCCAGCAGTTTCACAGGGGGACAAACTGAAGCTTTCTTT
TRBJ1-3 NA TRBV7-9 13 NA CASSTGGRNTIYF TGTGCCAGCAGCACTGGAGGGAGAAACACCATATATTTT
TRBJ1-2 NA TRBV9 13 TRBD1 CASSVTGDYGYTF TGTGCCAGCAGCGTTACAGGGGACTATGGCTACACCTTC
TRBJ1-1 once TRBV27 13 TRBD1 CASSPRDSEGAFF TGTGCCAGCAGTCCGCGGGACAGTGAGGGAGCTTTCTTT
TRBJ1-3 NA TRBV7-9 14 TRBD1 CASSYRQGGNTIYF TGTGCCAGCAGCTACCGACAGGGTGGAAACACCATATATTTT
TRBJ2-5 NA TRBV5-1 14 NA CASSLNTGEETQYF TGCGCCAGCAGCCTAAACACGGGAGAAGAGACCCAGTACTTC
TRBJ2-3 NA TRBV4-3 20 TRBD2 CASSQESRTGTSGRTDTQYF TGCGCCAGCAGCCAAGAATCCCGGACAGGAACTAGCGGGAGAACAGATACGCAGTATTTT
TRBJ2-7 NA TRBV20-1 11 NA CSASSGHEQYF TGCAGTGCTAGCTCTGGGCACGAGCAGTACTTC
TRBJ2-3 once TRBV14 13 TRBD1 CASRQGSTDTQYF TGTGCCAGCAGACAGGGGAGCACAGATACGCAGTATTTT
TRBJ1-3 NA TRBV19 16 TRBD1 CASSGAWDRAGNTIYF TGTGCCAGTAGTGGGGCGTGGGACAGGGCCGGAAACACCATATATTTT
TRBJ2-5 NA TRBV19 11 NA CASSRRETQYF TGTGCCAGTAGTAGGCGGGAGACCCAGTACTTC
TRBJ2-7 NA TRBV3-1/TRBV3-2 13 NA CASSETTKYEQYF TGTGCCAGCAGCGAAACGACTAAATACGAGCAGTACTTC
TRBJ1-5 NA TRBV3-1/TRBV3-2 12 NA CASSQVEGPQHF TGTGCCAGCAGCCAAGTTGAGGGGCCCCAGCATTTT
TRBJ1-5 NA TRBV9 14 NA CASSGDTSNQPQHF TGTGCCAGCAGCGGGGACACCAGCAATCAGCCCCAGCATTTT
TRBJ2-7 NA TRBV5-1 16 TRBD2 CASSLAQRELSYEQYF TGCGCCAGCAGCTTGGCCCAGCGGGAGCTCTCCTACGAGCAGTACTTC
TRBJ2-1 NA TRBV7-6 17 TRBD2 CASSLDLLAGVGNEQFF TGTGCCAGCAGCTTAGACCTACTAGCGGGAGTCGGCAATGAGCAGTTCTTC
TRBJ1-3 NA TRBV5-1 13 NA CASSLSPGNTIYF TGCGCCAGCAGCTTGTCTCCTGGAAACACCATATATTTT
TRBJ2-1 NA TRBV28 13 TRBD2 CASYGTSGREQFF TGTGCCAGCTATGGGACTAGCGGGAGGGAGCAGTTCTTC
TRBJ1-3 NA TRBV7-2 14 NA CASSPTAPGNTIYF TGTGCCAGCAGCCCCACAGCTCCTGGAAACACCATATATTTT
TRBJ2-1 once TRBV7-8 15 NA CASSLVSGQYNEQFF TGTGCCAGCAGCTTAGTGTCGGGACAATACAATGAGCAGTTCTTC
TRBJ2-5 NA TRBV11-2 16 NA CASSLSSRGFGETQYF TGTGCCAGCAGCTTATCCAGCAGGGGATTTGGAGAGACCCAGTACTTC
TRBJ1-1 NA TRBV10-3 15 TRBD1 CAIGSPDRGNTEAFF TGTGCCATCGGCTCACCCGACAGGGGGAACACTGAAGCTTTCTTT